The 15 T cell receptor beta chains below come from one sample, sequenced in a study of OX40 agonist ivuxolimab in advanced cancers. Libraries were prepared by immunoSEQ multiplex PCR; TCRdb keeps only in-frame clonotypes and omits some of them. The table shows tens of thousands of clones, with about nine tenths occurring only once. The sequencing here drew on CD4+ or CD8+ T cells sorted from blood, taken in a trial of the OX40 agonist ivuxolimab. The source of these receptors is an adult with an advanced solid tumor such as melanoma, head and neck, liver or kidney cancer.

On this clone itself: At the DNA level, this CDR3 is encoded by other sequences in the same sample as well. This chain uses TRBV28 with TRBJ1-3, with D perhaps TRBD1 (5 bases). CDR1 MDHEN and CDR2 SYDVKM come from the germline V gene. Between the trimmed V and J ends, which lost 4 bases and 0 bases, there was a span of 13 bases. The CDR3 is 16 residues long. The chain's CDR3 is CASSSLRQGSGNTIYF. For the CDR3, the DNA is TGTGCCAGCAGTTCCCTACGGCAGGGCTCTGGAAACACCATATATTTT.

The rearrangement uses TRBV11-3 and TRBJ2-1; 14 nucleotides align to TRBD2. Losses at the gene ends were 5 bases for V and 7 bases for J; bases not matched to a gene: 10. CDR1 and CDR2 (germline): SGHNT, YENEEA. This CDR3 spans 17 amino acids. The CDR3 DNA reads as TGTGCCAGCAGCCCGACTGGGACTAGCGGGAGTAGGAATGAGCAGTTCTTC. It specifies CASSPTGTSGSRNEQFF. The variable domain in full, completed from reference TRBV11-3 and TRBJ2-1, reads EAGVVQSPRYKIIEKKQPVAFWCNPISGHNTLYWYLQNLGQGPELLIRYENEEAVDDSQLPKDRFSAERLKGVDSTLKIQPAELGDSAVYLCASSPTGTSGSRNEQFFGPGTRLTVL.

The chain links TRBV6-1 to TRBJ2-7; TRBD1 matches 10 bases. V dropped 3 bases and J dropped 5; count of bases not matched to a gene: 1. Germline V gene lookup returns CDR1 MNHNS and CDR2 SASEGT. The CDR3 is 13 amino acids. The CDR3 loop is CASSDGTGDEQYF. In DNA form, the CDR3 reads TGTGCCAGCAGTGACGGGACAGGGGACGAGCAGTACTTC.

The chain joins TRBV6-1 to TRBJ2-5; possible D gene TRBD1, 5 bases. The ends were cut back, 1 base at V and 3 bases at J, with 12 bases in the middle. This CDR3 has 15 residues. The germline CDR1 and CDR2 sequences are MNHNS and SASEGT. CDR3 amino acids: CASSEVWGREETQYF. CDR3 bases: TGTGCCAGCAGTGAAGTTTGGGGCAGGGAAGAGACCCAGTACTTC.

Only one count was recorded for this clone. This rearrangement joins TRBV5-5 to TRBJ1-4; 7 nucleotides match TRBD1. The CDR3 totals 14 residues. Per the germline V gene, CDR1 is SGHKS and CDR2 is YYEKEE (reference sequence). After removal of 0 bases from V and 7 bases from J, the junction contained 3 bases not matched to a gene. Here the CDR3 DNA reads TGTGCCAGCAGCTTGGGGACAGGTTCTGAAAAACTGTTTTTT. Amino acids: CASSLGTGSEKLFF.

The rearrangement links TRBV4-1 to TRBJ2-5, with D possibly matching TRBD2 (5 bases). This CDR3 contains 16 residues. Germline lookup yields CDR1 MGHRA and CDR2 YSYEKL. The ends were cut back, 0 bases at V and 4 bases at J, with 15 bases in the middle. CDR3 nucleotides: TGCGCCAGCAGCCAAGACGCCGCCGGGGTCTCAGAGACCCAGTACTTC. It translates to CASSQDAAGVSETQYF.

The chain couples TRBV19 to TRBJ2-7, with 7 nucleotides matching TRBD2. Trimming removed 5 bases from V and 2 bases from J; junction bases left unmatched: 6. CDR1 is LNHDA, CDR2 SQIVND, per germline (reference sequence). The CDR3 sequence is 14 residues long. In nucleotides, the CDR3 is TGTGCCAGTAGTGTGGCCCGGGGGGCCTACGAGCAGTACTTC. Translated: CASSVARGAYEQYF.

The V call is TRBV2, the J call TRBJ2-1; D may be TRBD2 (6 bases). V gave up 4 bases and J gave up 10 bases, with 20 bases separating them. The CDR3 length is 15 residues. Per germline, CDR1 SNHLY and CDR2 FYNNEI. The CDR3 reads CASSGTAGFLGEQFF. CDR3 coding DNA: TGTGCCAGCAGTGGAACGGCGGGATTTCTTGGGGAGCAGTTCTTC.

The rearrangement uses TRBV11-2 and TRBJ2-1; possible D gene TRBD2, 6 bases. Germline V gene data show CDR1 as SGHAT and CDR2 as FQNNGV. Trimming cost V 0 bases and J 8 bases, with 11 bases left between them. The CDR3 extends over 14 amino acids. CDR3 in DNA: TGTGCCAGCAGCTTAGATCCGGGAGCGGATGAGCAGTTCTTC. Protein sequence: CASSLDPGADEQFF.

The chain employs TRBV7-2 and TRBJ2-1; 11 bases match TRBD2. The J segment lost 9 bases and the V segment lost 6 bases, leaving 10 bases of the junction unmatched. CDR1 is SGHTA and CDR2 is FQGNSA in the germline V gene. This CDR3 region has 15 residues. The DNA for the CDR3 is TGTGCCAGCAGTATTAGCGGGGGGGCTAGAGGTGAGCAGTTCTTC. This codes for CASSISGGARGEQFF.

This clone was detected a few times. The chain recombines TRBV18 with TRBJ1-2; D is undetermined. This CDR3 has 14 amino acids. V was clipped by 2 bases and J by 0 bases, with 7 bases between them. From germline, CDR1 is KGHSH and CDR2 LQKENI. The DNA of the CDR3 is TGTGCCAGCTCACCAGGGTCAGCTAACTATGGCTACACCTTC. Encoded protein: CASSPGSANYGYTF.

This sequence joins TRBV5-1 and TRBJ1-5; 8 bases fit TRBD1. The V segment lost 4 bases and the J segment 7 bases; nucleotides outside the gene matches: 7. Germline-derived CDR1 and CDR2 are SGHRS and YFSETQ. The length of the CDR3 is 14 residues. The CDR3 nucleotides read TGCGCCAGCAGCGCCTTACAGGGGGAACAGCCCCAGCATTTT. Translated: CASSALQGEQPQHF.

The rearrangement joins TRBV10-3 to TRBJ1-4, with 8 bases lining up with TRBD1. Germline-derived CDR1 and CDR2 are ENHRY and SYGVKD. This CDR3 contains 17 residues. Losses at the gene ends were 2 bases for V and 10 bases for J; bases not matched to a gene: 15. The CDR3 spells CAISEGTGGDLVGKLFF. Written as DNA, the CDR3 is TGTGCCATCAGTGAGGGGACAGGTGGTGATTTGGTGGGAAAACTGTTTTTT.

This clone was seen once. This chain joins TRBV5-4 and TRBJ1-4; TRBD1 aligns across 9 bases. Germline lookup yields CDR1 SGHNT and CDR2 YYREEE (reference sequence). The CDR3 runs to 14 residues. Trimming removed 4 bases from V and 7 bases from J; junction bases left unmatched: 5. The CDR3 nucleotides are TGTGCCAGCAGCCGACAGGGGGGGGGTGAAAAACTGTTTTTT. This sequence encodes CASSRQGGGEKLFF.

This clone was counted a single time. The V gene is TRBV30, the J gene TRBJ2-6, with unresolved D. The germline V gene encodes CDR1 GTSNPN and CDR2 SVGIG (reference sequence). This CDR3 is built from 13 residues. Trimming took off 2 bases at V and 4 bases at J, with 6 bases between the two ends. The CDR3 DNA is TGTGCCTGGAGTCGTCGGGGGGCCAACGTCCTGACTTTC. As protein: CAWSRRGANVLTF.